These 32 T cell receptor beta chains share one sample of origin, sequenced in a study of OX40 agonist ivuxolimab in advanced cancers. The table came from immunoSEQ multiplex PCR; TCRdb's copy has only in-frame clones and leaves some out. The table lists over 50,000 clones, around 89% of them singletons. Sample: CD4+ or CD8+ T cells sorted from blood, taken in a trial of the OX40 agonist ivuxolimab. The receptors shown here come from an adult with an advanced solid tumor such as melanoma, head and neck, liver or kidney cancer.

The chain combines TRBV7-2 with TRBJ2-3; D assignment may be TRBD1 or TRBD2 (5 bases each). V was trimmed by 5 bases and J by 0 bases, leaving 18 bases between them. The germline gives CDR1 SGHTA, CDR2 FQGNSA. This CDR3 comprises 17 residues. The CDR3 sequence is CASSPLGVLSSTDTQYF. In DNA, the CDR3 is TGTGCCAGCAGCCCTTTGGGGGTCCTATCTAGCACAGATACGCAGTATTTT.

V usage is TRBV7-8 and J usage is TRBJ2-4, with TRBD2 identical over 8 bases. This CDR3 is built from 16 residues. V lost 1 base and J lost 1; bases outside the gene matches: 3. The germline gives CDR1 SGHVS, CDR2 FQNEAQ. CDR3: CASSLVRGRAKNIQYF. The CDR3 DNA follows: TGTGCCAGCAGCTTAGTACGCGGGAGGGCCAAAAACATTCAGTACTTC. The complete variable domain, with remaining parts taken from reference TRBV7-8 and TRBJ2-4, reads GAGVSQSPRYKVAKRGQDVALRCDPISGHVSLFWYQQALGQGPEFLTYFQNEAQLDKSGLPSDRFFAERPEGSVSTLKIQRTQQEDSAVYLCASSLVRGRAKNIQYFGAGTRLSVL.

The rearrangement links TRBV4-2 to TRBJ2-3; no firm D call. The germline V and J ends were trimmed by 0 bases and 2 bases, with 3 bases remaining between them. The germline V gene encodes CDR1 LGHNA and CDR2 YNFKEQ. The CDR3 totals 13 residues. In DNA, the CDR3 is TGTGCCAGCAGCCAAGACCCCACAGATACGCAGTATTTT. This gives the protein CASSQDPTDTQYF.

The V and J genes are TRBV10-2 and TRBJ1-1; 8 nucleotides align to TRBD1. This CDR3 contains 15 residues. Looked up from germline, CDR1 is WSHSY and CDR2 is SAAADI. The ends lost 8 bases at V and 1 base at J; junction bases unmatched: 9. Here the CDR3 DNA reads TGCGCCAGCCTAGGACAGGGTTTTTCGAACACTGAAGCTTTCTTT. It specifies CASLGQGFSNTEAFF.

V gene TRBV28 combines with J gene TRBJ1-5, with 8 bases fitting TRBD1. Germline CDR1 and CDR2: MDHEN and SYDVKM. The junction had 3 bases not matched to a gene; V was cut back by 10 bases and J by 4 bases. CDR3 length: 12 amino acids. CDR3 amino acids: CATRTGNQPQHF. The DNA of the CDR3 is TGTGCCACCCGGACAGGGAATCAGCCCCAGCATTTT. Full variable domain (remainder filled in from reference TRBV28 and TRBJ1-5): DVKVTQSSRYLVKRTGEKVFLECVQDMDHENMFWYRQDPGLGLRLIYFSYDVKMKEKGDIPEGYSVSREKKERFSLILESASTNQTSMYLCATRTGNQPQHFGDGTRLSIL.

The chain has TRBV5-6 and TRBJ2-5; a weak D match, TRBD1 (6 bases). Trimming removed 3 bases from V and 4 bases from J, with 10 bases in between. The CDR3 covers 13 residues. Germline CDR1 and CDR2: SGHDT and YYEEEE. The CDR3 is CASSYWGRETQYF. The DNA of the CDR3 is TGTGCCAGCAGCTACTGGGGGCGAGAGACCCAGTACTTC.

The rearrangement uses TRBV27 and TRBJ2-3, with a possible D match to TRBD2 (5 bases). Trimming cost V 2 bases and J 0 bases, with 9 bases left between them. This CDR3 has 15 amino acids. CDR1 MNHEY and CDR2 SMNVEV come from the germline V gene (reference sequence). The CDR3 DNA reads TGTGCCAGCAGTTTAGCGGGTCCTAGCACAGATACGCAGTATTTT. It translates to CASSLAGPSTDTQYF.

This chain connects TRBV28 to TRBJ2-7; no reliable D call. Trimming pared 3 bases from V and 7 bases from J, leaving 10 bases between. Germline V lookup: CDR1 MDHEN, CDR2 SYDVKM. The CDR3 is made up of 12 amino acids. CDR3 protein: CASSFHGWEQYF. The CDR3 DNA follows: TGTGCCAGCAGTTTTCACGGGTGGGAGCAGTACTTC.

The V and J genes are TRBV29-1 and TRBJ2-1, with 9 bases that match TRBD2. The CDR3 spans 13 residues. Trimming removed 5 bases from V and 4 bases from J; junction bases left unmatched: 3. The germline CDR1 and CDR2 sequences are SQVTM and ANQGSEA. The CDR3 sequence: CSVRLAVYNEQFF. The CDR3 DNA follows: TGCAGCGTTCGACTAGCGGTATACAATGAGCAGTTCTTC.

CDR3 bases: TGTGCCAGCAGCGTAGGGCGGGGGCGAACTAATGAAAAACTGTTTTTT. Translation: CASSVGRGRTNEKLFF. This sequence joins TRBV7-9 and TRBJ1-4; the D gene is possibly TRBD1 (6 bases). Germline loops: CDR1 SEHNR, CDR2 FQNEAQ (reference sequence). Trimming left V 5 bases short and J 1 base short, with 14 bases between. The CDR3 is 16 residues long.

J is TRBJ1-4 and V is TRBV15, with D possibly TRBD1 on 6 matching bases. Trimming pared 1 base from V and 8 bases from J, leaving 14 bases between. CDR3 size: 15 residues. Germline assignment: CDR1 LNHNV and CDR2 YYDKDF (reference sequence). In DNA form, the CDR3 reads TGTGCCACCAGCAGAGGGGGGGGCCAATCCGAAAAACTGTTTTTT. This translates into CATSRGGGQSEKLFF.

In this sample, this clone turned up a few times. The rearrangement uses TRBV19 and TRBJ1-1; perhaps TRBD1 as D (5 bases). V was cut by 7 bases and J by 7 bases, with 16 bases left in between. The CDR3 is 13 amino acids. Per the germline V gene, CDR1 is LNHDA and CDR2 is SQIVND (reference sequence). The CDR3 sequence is CASTGERVDEAFF. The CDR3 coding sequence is TGTGCCAGTACGGGGGAGAGGGTCGATGAAGCTTTCTTT.

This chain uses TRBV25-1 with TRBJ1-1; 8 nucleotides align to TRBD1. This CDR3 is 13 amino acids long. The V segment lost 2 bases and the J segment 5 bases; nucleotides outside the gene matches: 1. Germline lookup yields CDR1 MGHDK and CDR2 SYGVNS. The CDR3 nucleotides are TGTGCCAGCAGTGAACAGGGGGCAACTGAAGCTTTCTTT. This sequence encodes CASSEQGATEAFF.

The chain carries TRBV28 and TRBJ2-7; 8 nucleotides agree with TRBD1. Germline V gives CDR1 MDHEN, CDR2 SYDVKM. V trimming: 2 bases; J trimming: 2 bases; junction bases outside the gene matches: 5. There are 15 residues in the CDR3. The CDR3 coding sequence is TGTGCCAGCAGTTTACCCACAGGGGGGACCTACGAGCAGTACTTC. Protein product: CASSLPTGGTYEQYF.

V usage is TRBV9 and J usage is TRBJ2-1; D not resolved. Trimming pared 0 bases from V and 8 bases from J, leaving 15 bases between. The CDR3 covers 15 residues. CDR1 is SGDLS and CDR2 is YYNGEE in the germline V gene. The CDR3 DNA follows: TGTGCCAGCAGCGTAGAATCCTCGTACATCGATGAGCAGTTCTTC. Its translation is CASSVESSYIDEQFF. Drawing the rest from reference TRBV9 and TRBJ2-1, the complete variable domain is DSGVTQTPKHLITATGQRVTLRCSPRSGDLSVYWYQQSLDQGLQFLIQYYNGEERAKGNILERFSAQQFPDLHSELNLSSLELGDSALYFCASSVESSYIDEQFFGPGTRLTVL.

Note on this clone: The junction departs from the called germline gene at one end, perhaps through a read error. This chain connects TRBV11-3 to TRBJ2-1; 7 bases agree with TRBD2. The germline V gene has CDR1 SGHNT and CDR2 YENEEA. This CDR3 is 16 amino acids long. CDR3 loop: CASSLLDGLEYSEQFF. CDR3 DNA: TGTGCCAGCAGCTTATTGGACGGACTAGAGTACAGTGAGCAGTTCTTC. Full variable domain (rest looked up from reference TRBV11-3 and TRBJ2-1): EAGVVQSPRYKIIEKKQPVAFWCNPISGHNTLYWYLQNLGQGPELLIRYENEEAVDDSQLPKDRFSAERLKGVDSTLKIQPAELGDSAVYLCASSLLDGLEYSEQFFGPGTRLTVL.

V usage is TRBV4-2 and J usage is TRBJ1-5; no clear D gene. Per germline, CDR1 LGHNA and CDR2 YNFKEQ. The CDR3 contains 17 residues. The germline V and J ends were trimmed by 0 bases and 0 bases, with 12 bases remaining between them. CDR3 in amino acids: CASSQEYGTDSNQPQHF. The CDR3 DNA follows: TGTGCCAGCAGCCAAGAGTACGGAACAGATAGCAATCAGCCCCAGCATTTT.

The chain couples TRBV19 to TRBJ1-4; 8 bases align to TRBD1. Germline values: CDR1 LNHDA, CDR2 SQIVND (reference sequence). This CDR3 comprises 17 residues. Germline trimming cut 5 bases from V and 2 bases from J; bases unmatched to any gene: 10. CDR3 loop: CASSARQGLMTNEKLFF. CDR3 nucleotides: TGTGCCAGTAGTGCTCGACAGGGGTTGATGACTAATGAAAAACTGTTTTTT.

The chain's CDR3 is CASSLPTGVMGENIQYF. The CDR3 coding sequence is TGTGCCAGCAGCTTACCGACAGGGGTCATGGGCGAAAACATTCAGTACTTC. The chain couples TRBV7-9 to TRBJ2-4; 8 bases match TRBD1. V lost 2 bases, J lost 5 bases, and 11 bases stayed unmatched. Per the germline V gene, CDR1 is SEHNR and CDR2 is FQNEAQ (reference sequence). The CDR3 consists of 17 residues.

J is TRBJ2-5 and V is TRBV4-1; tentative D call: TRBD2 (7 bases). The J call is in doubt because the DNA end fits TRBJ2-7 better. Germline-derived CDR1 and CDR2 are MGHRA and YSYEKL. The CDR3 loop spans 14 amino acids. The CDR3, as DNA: TGCGCCAGCAGCCAAGAAGGGGGGGTTGTCGAGCAGTACTTC. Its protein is CASSQEGGVVEQYF.

The CDR3 is CASSQDYRGAGTEAFF. The CDR3 coding sequence is TGTGCCAGCAGCCAAGATTACAGGGGCGCAGGCACTGAAGCTTTCTTT. The V and J genes are TRBV4-2 and TRBJ1-1; 7 bases match TRBD1. J was trimmed by 4 bases and V by 0 bases; bases with no gene match: 8. Germline V gene sequence: CDR1 LGHNA, CDR2 YNFKEQ. The CDR3 runs 16 residues.

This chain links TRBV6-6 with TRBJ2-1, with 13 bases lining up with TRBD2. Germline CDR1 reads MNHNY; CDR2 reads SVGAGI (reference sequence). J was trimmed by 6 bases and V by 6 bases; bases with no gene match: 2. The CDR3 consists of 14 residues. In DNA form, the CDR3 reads TGTGCCAGCAGCAGGACTAGCGGGGGCAATGAGCAGTTCTTC. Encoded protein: CASSRTSGGNEQFF.

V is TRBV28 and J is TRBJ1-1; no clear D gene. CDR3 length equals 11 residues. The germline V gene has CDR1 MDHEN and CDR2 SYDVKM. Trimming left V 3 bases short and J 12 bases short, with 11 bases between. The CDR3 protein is CASSFIRESFF. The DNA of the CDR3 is TGTGCCAGCAGTTTTATCCGGGAGTCTTTCTTT. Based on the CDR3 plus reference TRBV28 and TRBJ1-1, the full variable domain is DVKVTQSSRYLVKRTGEKVFLECVQDMDHENMFWYRQDPGLGLRLIYFSYDVKMKEKGDIPEGYSVSREKKERFSLILESASTNQTSMYLCASSFIRESFFGQGTRLTVV.

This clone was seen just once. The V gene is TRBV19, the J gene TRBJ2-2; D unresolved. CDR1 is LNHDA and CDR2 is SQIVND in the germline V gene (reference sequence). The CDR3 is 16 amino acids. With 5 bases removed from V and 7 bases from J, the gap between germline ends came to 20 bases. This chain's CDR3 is CASSSDLTVSDGELFF. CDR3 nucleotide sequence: TGTGCCAGTAGTTCTGACCTCACAGTCTCAGACGGGGAGCTGTTTTTT.

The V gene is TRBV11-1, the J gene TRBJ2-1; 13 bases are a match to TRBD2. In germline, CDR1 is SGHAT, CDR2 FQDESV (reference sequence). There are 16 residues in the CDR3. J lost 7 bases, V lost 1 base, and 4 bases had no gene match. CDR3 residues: CASSLGTSGSYNEQFF. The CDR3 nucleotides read TGTGCCAGCAGCTTAGGGACTAGCGGGAGTTATAATGAGCAGTTCTTC. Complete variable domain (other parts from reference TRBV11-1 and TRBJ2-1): EAEVAQSPRYKITEKSQAVAFWCDPISGHATLYWYRQILGQGPELLVQFQDESVVDDSQLPKDRFSAERLKGVDSTLKIQPAELGDSAMYLCASSLGTSGSYNEQFFGPGTRLTVL.

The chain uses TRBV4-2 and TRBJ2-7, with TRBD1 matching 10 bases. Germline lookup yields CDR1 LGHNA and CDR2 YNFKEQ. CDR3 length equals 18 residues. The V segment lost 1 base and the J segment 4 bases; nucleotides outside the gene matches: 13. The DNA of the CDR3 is TGTGCCAGCAGCCAAGTGGGGGGGATCGGGACAGGGGATTACGAGCAGTACTTC. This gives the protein CASSQVGGIGTGDYEQYF.

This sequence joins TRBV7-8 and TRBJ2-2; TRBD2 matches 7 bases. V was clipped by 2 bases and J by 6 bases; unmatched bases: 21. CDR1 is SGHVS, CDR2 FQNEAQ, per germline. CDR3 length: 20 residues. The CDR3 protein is CASSLYGSGGVGGTAGELFF. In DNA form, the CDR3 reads TGTGCCAGCAGCTTATATGGGAGTGGGGGAGTGGGAGGGACGGCCGGGGAGCTGTTTTTT.

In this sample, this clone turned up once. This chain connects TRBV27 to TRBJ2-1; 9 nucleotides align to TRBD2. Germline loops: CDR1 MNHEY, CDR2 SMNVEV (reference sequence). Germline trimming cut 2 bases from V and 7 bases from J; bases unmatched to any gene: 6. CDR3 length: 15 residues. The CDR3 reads CASSLAGGPGNEQFF. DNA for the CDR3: TGTGCCAGCAGTTTAGCGGGAGGGCCGGGGAATGAGCAGTTCTTC.

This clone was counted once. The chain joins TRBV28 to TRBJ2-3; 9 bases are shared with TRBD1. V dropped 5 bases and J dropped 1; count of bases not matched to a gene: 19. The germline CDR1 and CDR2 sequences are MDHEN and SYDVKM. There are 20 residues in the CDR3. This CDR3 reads CASSTKGGQGGVYGTDTQYF. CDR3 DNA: TGTGCCAGCAGTACTAAAGGGGGACAGGGTGGGGTTTACGGCACAGATACGCAGTATTTT.

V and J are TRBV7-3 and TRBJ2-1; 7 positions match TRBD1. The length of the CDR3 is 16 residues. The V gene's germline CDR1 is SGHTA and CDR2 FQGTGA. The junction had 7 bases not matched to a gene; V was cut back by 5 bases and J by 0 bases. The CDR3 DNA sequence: TGTGCCAGCAGCCCCGGACAGGTGGGCTCCTACAATGAGCAGTTCTTC. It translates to CASSPGQVGSYNEQFF.

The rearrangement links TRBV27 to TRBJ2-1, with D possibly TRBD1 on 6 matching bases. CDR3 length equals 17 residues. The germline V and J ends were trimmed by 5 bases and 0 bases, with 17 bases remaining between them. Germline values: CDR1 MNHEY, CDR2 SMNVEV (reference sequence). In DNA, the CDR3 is TGTGCCAGCAGTCTAACAGGGCCTCGTAGCTCCTACAATGAGCAGTTCTTC. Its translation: CASSLTGPRSSYNEQFF.

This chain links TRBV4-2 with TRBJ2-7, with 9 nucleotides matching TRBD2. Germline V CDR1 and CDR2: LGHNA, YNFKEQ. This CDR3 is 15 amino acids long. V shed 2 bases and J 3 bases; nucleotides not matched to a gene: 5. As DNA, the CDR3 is TGTGCCAGCAGCCAATACTATAGCGGGAGCTACGAGCAGTACTTC. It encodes CASSQYYSGSYEQYF.